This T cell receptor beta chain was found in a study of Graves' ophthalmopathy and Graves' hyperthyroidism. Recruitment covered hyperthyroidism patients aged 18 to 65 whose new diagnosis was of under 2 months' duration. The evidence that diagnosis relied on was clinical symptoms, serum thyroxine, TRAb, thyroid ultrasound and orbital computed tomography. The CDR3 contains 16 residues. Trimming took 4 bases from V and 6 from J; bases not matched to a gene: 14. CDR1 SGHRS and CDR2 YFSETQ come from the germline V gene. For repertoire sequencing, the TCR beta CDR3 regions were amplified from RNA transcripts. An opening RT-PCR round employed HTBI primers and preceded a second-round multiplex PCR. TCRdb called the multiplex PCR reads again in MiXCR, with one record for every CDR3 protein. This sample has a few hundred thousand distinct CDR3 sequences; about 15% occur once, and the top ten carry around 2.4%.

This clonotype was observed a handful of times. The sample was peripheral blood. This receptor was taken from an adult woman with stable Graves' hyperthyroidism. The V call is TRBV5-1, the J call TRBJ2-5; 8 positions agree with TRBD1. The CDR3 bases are TGCGCCAGCAGCGCCGGAGCAGGACAGGGACAAAAGACCCAGTACTTC. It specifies CASSAGAGQGQKTQYF.